The T cell receptor (beta chain) under discussion was sequenced for a study of blood T cell repertoires in COVID-19. Study context: Some COVID-19 samples were acute and others convalescent; all came from the United States, Italy and Spain. The analysed material was cDNA or gDNA that came from T cells, B-cell-depleted T cells, or PBMCs.

As handled by the study authors: Estimated nucleated cell counts came from reference gene primer amplification. The protocol was immunoSEQ multiplex PCR, while the TCRdb copy is restricted to in-frame clones and leaves out a portion. V and J calls and clone size are those listed in that table; D and trimming were worked out from the DNA. The sample yields under 55,000 clones, around 80% seen once. Germline lookup yields CDR1 LNHDA and CDR2 SQIVND (reference sequence). The V gene lost 7 bases and the J gene lost 0 bases, with 15 bases spanning the gap. The CDR3 runs to 16 residues. This sequence was found in a man aged 70-80 years with acute or convalescent COVID-19. Source material: peripheral blood. V is TRBV19 and J is TRBJ2-2, with D possibly being TRBD2 (7 bases). CDR3 coding DNA: TGTGCCAGTACCGGTGGGGGGGCGACGAACACCGGGGAGCTGTTTTTT. Translated, it gives CASTGGGATNTGELFF.